This T cell receptor beta chain appears in the sequencing data of a study of technical replicates of blood from several donors. The CDR3 totals 14 residues. With V trimmed by 7 bases and J by 3 bases, 6 bases remained unmatched. Germline CDR1 and CDR2: MNHEY and SVGAGI. This clone came up once. Only in-frame clones appear in the TCRdb table, and some are missing; sequencing was by immunoSEQ multiplex PCR. Among tens of thousands of clones listed, about nine tenths were seen once. The sequence derives from a human donor in good health. The sample consisted of T cells isolated from PBMCs. The rearrangement links TRBV6-5 to TRBJ1-2; 9 positions agree with TRBD1. The CDR3 DNA is TGTGCCAGCACCCGGGACAGGGACTACTATGGCTACACCTTC. As protein: CASTRDRDYYGYTF.